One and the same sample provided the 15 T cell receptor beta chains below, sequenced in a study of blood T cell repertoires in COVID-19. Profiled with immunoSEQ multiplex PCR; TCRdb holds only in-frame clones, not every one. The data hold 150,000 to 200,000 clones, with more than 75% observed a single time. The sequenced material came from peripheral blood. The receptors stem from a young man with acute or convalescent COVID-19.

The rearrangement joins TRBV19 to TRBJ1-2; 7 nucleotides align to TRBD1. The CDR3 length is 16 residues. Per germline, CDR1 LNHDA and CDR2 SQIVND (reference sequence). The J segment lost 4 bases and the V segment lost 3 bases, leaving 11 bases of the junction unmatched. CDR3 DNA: TGTGCCAGTAGTATTCTCCAGACAGGGTCCGTCTATGGCTACACCTTC. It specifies CASSILQTGSVYGYTF.

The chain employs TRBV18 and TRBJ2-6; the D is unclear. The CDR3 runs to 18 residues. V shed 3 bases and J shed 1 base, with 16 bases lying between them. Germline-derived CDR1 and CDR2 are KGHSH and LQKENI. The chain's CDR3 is CASSPPDLLESGANVLTF. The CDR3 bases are TGTGCCAGCTCACCCCCTGACTTACTTGAGTCTGGGGCCAACGTCCTGACTTTC.

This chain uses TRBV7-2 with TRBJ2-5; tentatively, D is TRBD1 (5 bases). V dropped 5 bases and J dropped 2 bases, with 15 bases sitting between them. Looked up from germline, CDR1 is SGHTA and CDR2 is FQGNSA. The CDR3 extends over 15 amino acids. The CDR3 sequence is CASSLTAAGQETQYF. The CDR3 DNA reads TGTGCCAGCAGCCTGACAGCCGCAGGACAAGAGACCCAGTACTTC. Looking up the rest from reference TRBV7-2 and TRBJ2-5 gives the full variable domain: GAGVSQSPSNKVTEKGKDVELRCDPISGHTALYWYRQSLGQGLEFLIYFQGNSAPDKSGLPSDRFSAERTGGSVSTLTIQRTQQEDSAVYLCASSLTAAGQETQYFGPGTRLLVL.

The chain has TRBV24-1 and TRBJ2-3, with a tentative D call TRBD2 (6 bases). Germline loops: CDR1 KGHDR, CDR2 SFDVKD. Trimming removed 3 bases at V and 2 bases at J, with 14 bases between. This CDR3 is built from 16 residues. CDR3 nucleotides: TGTGCCACCAGTGATCGTAGCGGATTACACACAGATACGCAGTATTTT. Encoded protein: CATSDRSGLHTDTQYF.

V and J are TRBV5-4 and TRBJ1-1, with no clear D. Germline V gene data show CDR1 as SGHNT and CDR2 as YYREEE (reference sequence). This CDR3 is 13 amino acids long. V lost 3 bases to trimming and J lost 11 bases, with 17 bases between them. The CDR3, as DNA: TGTGCCAGCAGCTCCCAACCCAAAAGAGAGGCTTTCTTT. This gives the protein CASSSQPKREAFF. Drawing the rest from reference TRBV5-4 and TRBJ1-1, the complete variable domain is ETGVTQSPTHLIKTRGQQVTLRCSSQSGHNTVSWYQQALGQGPQFIFQYYREEENGRGNFPPRFSGLQFPNYSSELNVNALELDDSALYLCASSSQPKREAFFGQGTRLTVV.

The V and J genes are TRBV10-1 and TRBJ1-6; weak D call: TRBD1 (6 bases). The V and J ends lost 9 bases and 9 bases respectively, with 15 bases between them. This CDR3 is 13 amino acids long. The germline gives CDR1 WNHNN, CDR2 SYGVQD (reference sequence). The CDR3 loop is CASPGGGFSPLHF. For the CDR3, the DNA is TGCGCCAGTCCGGGGGGGGGCTTTTCACCCCTCCACTTT.

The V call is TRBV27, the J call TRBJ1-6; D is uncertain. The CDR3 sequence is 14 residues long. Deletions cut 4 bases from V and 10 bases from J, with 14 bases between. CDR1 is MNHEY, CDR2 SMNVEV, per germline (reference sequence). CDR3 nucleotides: TGTGCCAGCAGTTCTTCAGGCTCGTGGTCACCCCTCCACTTT. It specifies CASSSSGSWSPLHF.

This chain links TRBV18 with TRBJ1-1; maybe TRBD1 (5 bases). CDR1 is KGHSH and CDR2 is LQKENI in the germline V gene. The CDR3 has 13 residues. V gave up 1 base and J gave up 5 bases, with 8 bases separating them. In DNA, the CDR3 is TGTGCCAGCTCACCACAGGAGGGGACTGAAGCTTTCTTT. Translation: CASSPQEGTEAFF.

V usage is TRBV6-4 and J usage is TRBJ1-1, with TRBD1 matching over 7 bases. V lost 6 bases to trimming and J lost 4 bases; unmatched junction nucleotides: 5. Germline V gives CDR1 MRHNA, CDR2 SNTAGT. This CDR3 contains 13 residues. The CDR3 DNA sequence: TGTGCCAGCAGCCAAACAGGGGCCACTGAAGCTTTCTTT. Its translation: CASSQTGATEAFF.

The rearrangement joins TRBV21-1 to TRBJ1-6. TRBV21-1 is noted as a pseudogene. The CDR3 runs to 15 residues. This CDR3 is CASSKGRAKDSPLHF. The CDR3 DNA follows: TGTGCCAGCAGCAAAGGGAGGGCAAAAGATTCACCCCTCCACTTT.

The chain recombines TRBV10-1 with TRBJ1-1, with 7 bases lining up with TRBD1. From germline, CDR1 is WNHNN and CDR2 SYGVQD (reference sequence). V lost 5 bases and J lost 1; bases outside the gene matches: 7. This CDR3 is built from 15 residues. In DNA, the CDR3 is TGCGCCAGCAGTTCAAAGGGGGCTCGGAACACTGAAGCTTTCTTT. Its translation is CASSSKGARNTEAFF.

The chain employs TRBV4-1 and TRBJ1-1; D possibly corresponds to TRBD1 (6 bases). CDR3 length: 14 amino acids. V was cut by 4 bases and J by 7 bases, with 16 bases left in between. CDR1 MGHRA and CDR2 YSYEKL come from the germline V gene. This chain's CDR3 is CASSLGTPALEAFF. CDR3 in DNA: TGCGCCAGCAGCCTTGGGACACCCGCGCTTGAAGCTTTCTTT.

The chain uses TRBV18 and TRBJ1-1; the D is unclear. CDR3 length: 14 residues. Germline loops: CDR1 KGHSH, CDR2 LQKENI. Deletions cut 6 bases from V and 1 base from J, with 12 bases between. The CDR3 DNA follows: TGTGCCAGCTCCCCTTGGGCCGAGAACACTGAAGCTTTCTTT. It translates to CASSPWAENTEAFF.

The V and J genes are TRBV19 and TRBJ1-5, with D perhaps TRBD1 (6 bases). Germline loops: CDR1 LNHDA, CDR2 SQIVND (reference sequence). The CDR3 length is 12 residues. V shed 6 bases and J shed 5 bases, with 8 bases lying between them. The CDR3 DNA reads TGTGCCAGTAGGGACAGCGATCAGCCCCAGCATTTT. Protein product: CASRDSDQPQHF.

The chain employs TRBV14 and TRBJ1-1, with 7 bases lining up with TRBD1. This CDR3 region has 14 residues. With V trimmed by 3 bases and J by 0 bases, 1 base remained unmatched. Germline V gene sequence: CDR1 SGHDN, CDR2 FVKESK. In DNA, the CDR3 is TGTGCCAGCAGCCACGGACAGGTGAACACTGAAGCTTTCTTT. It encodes CASSHGQVNTEAFF.